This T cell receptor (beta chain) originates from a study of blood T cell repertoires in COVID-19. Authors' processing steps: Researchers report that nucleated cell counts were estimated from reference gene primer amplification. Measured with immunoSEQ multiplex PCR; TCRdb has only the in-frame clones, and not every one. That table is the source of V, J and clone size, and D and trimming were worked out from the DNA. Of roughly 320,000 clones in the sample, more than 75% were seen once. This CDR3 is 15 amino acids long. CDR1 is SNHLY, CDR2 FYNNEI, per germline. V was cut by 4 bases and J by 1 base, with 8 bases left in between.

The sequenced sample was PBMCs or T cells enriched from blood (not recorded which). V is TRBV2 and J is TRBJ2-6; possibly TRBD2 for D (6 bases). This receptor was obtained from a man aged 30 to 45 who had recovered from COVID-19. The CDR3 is CASSAGVSGANVLTF. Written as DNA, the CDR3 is TGTGCCAGCAGTGCGGGGGTATCTGGGGCCAACGTCCTGACTTTC.